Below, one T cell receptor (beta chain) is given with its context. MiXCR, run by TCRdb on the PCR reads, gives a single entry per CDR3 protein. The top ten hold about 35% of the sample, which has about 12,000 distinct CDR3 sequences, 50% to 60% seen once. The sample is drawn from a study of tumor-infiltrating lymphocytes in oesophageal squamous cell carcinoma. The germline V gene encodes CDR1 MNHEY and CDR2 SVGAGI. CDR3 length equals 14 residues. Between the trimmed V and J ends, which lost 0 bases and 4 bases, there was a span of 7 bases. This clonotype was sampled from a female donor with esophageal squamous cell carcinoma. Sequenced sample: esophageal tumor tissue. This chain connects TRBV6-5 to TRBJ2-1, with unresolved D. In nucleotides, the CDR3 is TGTGCCAGCAGTTACTCCGAAGTTTACAATGAGCAGTTCTTC. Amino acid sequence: CASSYSEVYNEQFF.